The source of this T cell receptor beta chain is a study of control samples from healthy donors and cancer patients. V lost 2 bases to trimming and J lost 4 bases, with 3 bases between them. CDR3 length equals 11 residues. Germline values: CDR1 MNHNS, CDR2 SASEGT. This table comes from immunoSEQ multiplex PCR, and its TCRdb copy is limited to in-frame clones, with some not included. The sample shows about 250,000 clones, approximately 80% of them seen only once. The sample was PBMCs. This receptor was identified in a woman in her fifties or sixties with lung cancer. The chain joins TRBV6-1 to TRBJ2-7; D is undetermined. DNA for the CDR3: TGTGCCAGCAGTGAACGATACGAGCAGTACTTC. The encoded protein is CASSERYEQYF.